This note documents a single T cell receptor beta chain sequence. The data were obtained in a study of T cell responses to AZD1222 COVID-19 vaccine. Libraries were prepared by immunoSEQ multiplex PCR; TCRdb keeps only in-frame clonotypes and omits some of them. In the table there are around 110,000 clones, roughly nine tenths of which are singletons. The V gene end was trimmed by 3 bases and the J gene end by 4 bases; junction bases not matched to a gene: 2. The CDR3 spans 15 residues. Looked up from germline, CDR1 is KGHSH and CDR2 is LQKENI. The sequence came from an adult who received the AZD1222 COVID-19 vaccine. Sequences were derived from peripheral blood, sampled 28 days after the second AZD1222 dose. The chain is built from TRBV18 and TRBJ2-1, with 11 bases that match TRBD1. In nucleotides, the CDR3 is TGTGCCAGCTCACCGGGACAGGGGGTTTACAATGAGCAGTTCTTC. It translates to CASSPGQGVYNEQFF.